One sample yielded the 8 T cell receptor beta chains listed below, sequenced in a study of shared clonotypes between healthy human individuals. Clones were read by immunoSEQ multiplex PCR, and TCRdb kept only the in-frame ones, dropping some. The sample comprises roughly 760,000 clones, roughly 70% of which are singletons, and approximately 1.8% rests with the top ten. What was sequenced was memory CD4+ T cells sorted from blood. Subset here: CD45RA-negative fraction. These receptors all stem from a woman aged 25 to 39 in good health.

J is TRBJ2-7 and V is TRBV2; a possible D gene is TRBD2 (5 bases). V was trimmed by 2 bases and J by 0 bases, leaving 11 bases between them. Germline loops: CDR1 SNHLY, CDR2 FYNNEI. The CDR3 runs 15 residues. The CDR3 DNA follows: TGTGCCAGCAGTGAACGAGGGCTGAGCTCCTACGAGCAGTACTTC. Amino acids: CASSERGLSSYEQYF. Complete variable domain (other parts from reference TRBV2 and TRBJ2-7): EPEVTQTPSHQVTQMGQEVILRCVPISNHLYFYWYRQILGQKVEFLVSFYNNEISEKSEIFDDQFSVERPDGSNFTLKIRSTKLEDSAMYFCASSERGLSSYEQYFGPGTRLTVT.

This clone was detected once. Written as DNA, the CDR3 is TGTGCCAGCAGCTCTAGTCTGGTGGTGGGGACTAGATCTATCCATCAGTTCTTC. Protein: CASSSSLVVGTRSIHQFF. The gene calls are TRBV7-9 and TRBJ2-1; 8 bases are a match to TRBD2. The CDR3 consists of 18 residues. Germline trimming cut 4 bases from V and 13 bases from J; bases unmatched to any gene: 24. In germline, CDR1 is SEHNR, CDR2 FQNEAQ (reference sequence).

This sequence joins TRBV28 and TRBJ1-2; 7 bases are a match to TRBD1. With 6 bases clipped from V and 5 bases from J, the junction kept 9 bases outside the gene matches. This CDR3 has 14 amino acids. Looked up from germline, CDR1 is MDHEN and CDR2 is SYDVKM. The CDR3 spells CASSLGQVFYGYTF. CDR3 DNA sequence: TGTGCCAGCAGCCTAGGACAGGTTTTTTATGGCTACACCTTC.

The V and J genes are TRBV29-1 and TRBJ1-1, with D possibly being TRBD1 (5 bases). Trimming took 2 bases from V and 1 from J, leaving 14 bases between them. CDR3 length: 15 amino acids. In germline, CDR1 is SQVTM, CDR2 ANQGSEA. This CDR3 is CSVERSLGGNTEAFF. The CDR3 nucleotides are TGCAGCGTTGAAAGAAGCCTCGGGGGGAACACTGAAGCTTTCTTT.

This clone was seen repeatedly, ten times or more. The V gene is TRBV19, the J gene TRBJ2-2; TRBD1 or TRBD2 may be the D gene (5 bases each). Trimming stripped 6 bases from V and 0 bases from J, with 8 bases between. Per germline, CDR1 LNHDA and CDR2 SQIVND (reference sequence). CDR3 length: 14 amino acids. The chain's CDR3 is CASRSGPNTGELFF. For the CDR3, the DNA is TGTGCCAGTAGATCGGGGCCGAACACCGGGGAGCTGTTTTTT.

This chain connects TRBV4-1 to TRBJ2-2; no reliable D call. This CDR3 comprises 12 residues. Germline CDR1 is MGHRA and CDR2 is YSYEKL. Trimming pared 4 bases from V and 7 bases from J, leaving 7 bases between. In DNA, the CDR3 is TGCGCCAGCAGCCTATTGGGCGGGGAGCTGTTTTTT. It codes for CASSLLGGELFF.

CDR3 nucleotide sequence: TGTGCCAGTAGGACAGGGGGCTATAGCACTGAAGCTTTCTTT. Residues: CASRTGGYSTEAFF. The chain links TRBV19 to TRBJ1-1; TRBD1 agrees at 10 bases. Germline V CDR1 and CDR2: LNHDA, SQIVND (reference sequence). This CDR3 is built from 14 residues. Germline trimming cut 6 bases from V and 4 bases from J; bases unmatched to any gene: 5.

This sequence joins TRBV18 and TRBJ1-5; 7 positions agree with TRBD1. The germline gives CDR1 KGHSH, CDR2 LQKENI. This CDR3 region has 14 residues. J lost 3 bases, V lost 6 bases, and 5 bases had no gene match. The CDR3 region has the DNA TGTGCCAGCTCCCTGGACAGGTACAATCAGCCCCAGCATTTT. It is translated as CASSLDRYNQPQHF.